The rows below give T cell receptor beta chains drawn from one sample of a study of T cells in Graves' hyperthyroidism and ophthalmopathy. TCRdb reanalysed the multiplex PCR reads using MiXCR and keeps one entry per CDR3 protein. The sample carries hundreds of thousands of distinct CDR3 sequences, roughly 46% recorded once. Input material: peripheral blood or thyroid tissue (not recorded which). The receptors here all came from a woman aged 18-29 years with Graves' hyperthyroidism. The CDR3 runs from the conserved cysteine through the conserved F or W. D genes are given only for firm matches. Clone size is given for some rows only: seen once, a few or many times, or a class if the clone is expanded.

>TRBV7-3|TRBJ1-1|.|many
TGTGCCAGCAGCGAGACGGGCGGGACGGACACTGAAGCTTTCTTT
CASSETGGTDTEAFF
>TRBV29-1|TRBJ1-1|.|many
TGCAGCGTTGGGACTTTGGACACTGAAGCTTTCTTT
CSVGTLDTEAFF
>TRBV19|TRBJ2-6|.|many
TGTGCGGAGCAGACGGCCAGCTCTGGGGCCAACGTCCTGACTTTC
CAEQTASSGANVLTF
>TRBV20-1|TRBJ2-7|.|.
TGCAGTGCCCCGCGGGAACGGGCCTACGAGCAGTACTTC
CSAPRERAYEQYF
>TRBV25-1|TRBJ2-5|.|.
TGTGCCAGCAGAGATCGAGCGGAGCAAGAGACCCAGTACTTC
CASRDRAEQETQYF
>TRBV7-6|TRBJ2-7|.|.
TGTGCCAGCTACGGGACGGCGAGCTCCTGCGAGCAGTACTTC
CASYGTASSCEQYF
>TRBV2|TRBJ2-2|.|many
TGTGCCAGCAGTTACAGGATATCCGGGGAGCTGTTTTTT
CASSYRISGELFF
>TRBV20-1|TRBJ1-2|TRBD1|.
TGCAGTGCTAGAGATCATCAGGGGGCCCCAGGTGGCTACACCTTC
CSARDHQGAPGGYTF
>TRBV7-9|TRBJ1-5|.|few
TGTGCCAGCAGCCAAGAGCGAGGCAGGACGAATCAGCCCCAGCATTTT
CASSQERGRTNQPQHF
>TRBV7-2|TRBJ2-7|.|.
TGTGCCAGCAGCTTAGATCGCAAGTTCAACGAGCAGTACTTC
CASSLDRKFNEQYF
>TRBV7-9|TRBJ1-5|.|.
TGCGCCAGCAGCCAAGATCAACCCCTGGGGGGGGGGAATAATCAGCCCCAGCATTTT
CASSQDQPLGGGNNQPQHF
>TRBV14|TRBJ1-1|.|many
TGTGCCAGCAGCCGTGTCACTGAAGCTTTCTTT
CASSRVTEAFF
>TRBV25-1|TRBJ1-1|.|.
TGTGCCGACAGGACGGGCCGAGGCACTGAAGCTTTCTTT
CADRTGRGTEAFF
>TRBV7-6|TRBJ2-5|.|.
TGTGCCAGCAGTTTTCCGGATCTAGAGACCCAGTACTTC
CASSFPDLETQYF
>TRBV20-1|TRBJ2-7|TRBD1|.
TGCAGTGGTGGGGACAGTTCCTACGAGCAGTACTTC
CSGGDSSYEQYF
>TRBV25-1|TRBJ1-2|TRBD1|few
TGTGCCAGCAGTGAATTCGGGGGACAGGGCTACACCTTC
CASSEFGGQGYTF
>TRBV24-1|TRBJ2-6|.|many
TGTGCCACCAGTGATTCCGACAGACTGTCTGGGGCCAACGTCCTGACTTTC
CATSDSDRLSGANVLTF
>TRBV6-2/TRBV6-3|TRBJ1-1|.|.
TGTGCCAGCAGTCGAGGGTACGGGAACACTGGAGCTTTCTTT
CASSRGYGNTGAFF
>TRBV5-1|TRBJ1-2|.|few
TGCGCCAGCAGCTTTGGAGGGGCTTCCTATGGCTACACCTTC
CASSFGGASYGYTF
>TRBV7-8|TRBJ2-7|TRBD1|.
TGTGCCAGCAGCCAGGAACGGGACAGGGCCTACGAGCAGTACTTC
CASSQERDRAYEQYF
>TRBV9|TRBJ1-4|.|.
TGTGCCAGCAGCGGTCCGGCTACGACTAATGAAAAACTGTTTTTT
CASSGPATTNEKLFF
>TRBV6-4|TRBJ2-7|.|few
TGTGCCAGCAGTGACTCAACAGGACTCTACGAGCAGTACTTC
CASSDSTGLYEQYF
>TRBV29-1|TRBJ2-4|.|.
TGCAGCGTTGATCGCTTAGCCAAAAACATTCAGTACTTC
CSVDRLAKNIQYF
>TRBV7-2|TRBJ1-4|.|.
TGTGCCAGCACCCAAGCGGTCTCTAATGAAAAACTGTTTTTT
CASTQAVSNEKLFF
>TRBV5-8|TRBJ2-7|TRBD2|.
TGTGCCAGCAGCTTGGGGCTAGCGGGAGGAGCCTACGAGCAGTACTTC
CASSLGLAGGAYEQYF
>TRBV19|TRBJ2-7|TRBD1|.
TGTGCCAGTAGTTACCAGGGGGCTTTCTACGAGCAGTACTTC
CASSYQGAFYEQYF
>TRBV9|TRBJ2-5|TRBD2|.
TGTGCCAGCAGTGTAGCGGGAGGGATGGAGACCCAGTACTTC
CASSVAGGMETQYF
>TRBV2|TRBJ1-1|.|once
TGTGCCAGCAGTGAGGGCCAGACCAATGAAGCTTTCTTT
CASSEGQTNEAFF
>TRBV5-1|TRBJ2-6|.|many
TGCGCCAGCAGCCAAGTGTTGGGGTCTGGGGCCAACGTCCTGACTTTC
CASSQVLGSGANVLTF
>TRBV7-9|TRBJ2-5|.|.
TGTGCCAGCAGCTCCCGACAGACCCAGTACTTC
CASSSRQTQYF
>TRBV20-1|TRBJ1-1|.|.
TGCAGTGCCGAACCAGAATTGAACACTGAAGCTTTCTTT
CSAEPELNTEAFF
>TRBV29-1|TRBJ2-5|.|many
TGCAGCGTTTTAACGGCTGGCGAGACCCAGTACTTC
CSVLTAGETQYF
>TRBV20-1|TRBJ2-7|TRBD1|.
TGCAGTGCTAGGAGGGGAGACAGGGCGTACTTC
CSARRGDRAYF
>TRBV2|TRBJ2-7|.|.
TGTGCCAGCACCTTAAGTGATGATGAGCAGTACTTC
CASTLSDDEQYF
>TRBV10-3|TRBJ1-6|.|.
TGTGCCAGCCCCAACCGGACAGTTGATAATTCACCCCTCCACTTT
CASPNRTVDNSPLHF
>TRBV7-9|TRBJ2-7|TRBD1|many
TGTGCCAGCAGCCCGCGACAGGGCCCGTCTGAGCAGTACTTC
CASSPRQGPSEQYF
>TRBV2|TRBJ1-4|TRBD1|.
TGTGCCAGCCCCCGACAGGGTTCAACTAATGAAAAACTGTTTTTT
CASPRQGSTNEKLFF
>TRBV2|TRBJ1-6|.|.
TGTGCCAGCAGTGAGGGCGTAGAAGGATCACCCCTCCACTTT
CASSEGVEGSPLHF
>TRBV7-3|TRBJ2-2|.|.
TGCGCCAGCAGCCATCCCGGACGGGCTACAGGGGAGCTGTTTTTT
CASSHPGRATGELFF
>TRBV7-6|TRBJ1-1|TRBD1|once
TGTGCCAACAGCCCCGGACAGGGGCAGAACACTGAAGCTTTCTTT
CANSPGQGQNTEAFF
>TRBV7-2|TRBJ1-4|TRBD1|.
TGTGCCAGCAGCTTCCGGGACAGCAGTAGTGAAAAACTGTTTTTT
CASSFRDSSSEKLFF
>TRBV10-3|TRBJ1-5|.|many
TGTGCCATCAGTGAGTCGGGGCAGGGCACCCAGCATTTT
CAISESGQGTQHF
>TRBV25-1|TRBJ2-7|.|once
TGTGCCAGCTCACCAGAAATCCCTCTCGGGGACGAGCAGTACTTC
CASSPEIPLGDEQYF
>TRBV25-1|TRBJ1-2|.|.
TGTGCCAGCAAGGGGGGGGGCGCAGGGGGCTACACCTTC
CASKGGGAGGYTF
>TRBV7-9|TRBJ2-5|.|many
TGTGCCAGCAGCCCACCCCATAGGGTTGAGACCCAGTACTTC
CASSPPHRVETQYF
>TRBV7-8|TRBJ1-5|.|.
TGTGCCAGCAGTTTAGCGCTCGGGCAGCCCCAGCATTTT
CASSLALGQPQHF
>TRBV20-1|TRBJ1-5|.|once
TGCAGTGCTAGAGATCGGGACACGTATAGCAATCAGCCCCAGCATTTT
CSARDRDTYSNQPQHF
>TRBV19|TRBJ1-5|TRBD1|few
TGTGCCACCTCGAGACAGGGGTTGGATCAGCCCCAGCATTTT
CATSRQGLDQPQHF
>TRBV7-3|TRBJ2-7|.|.
TGTGCCAGCAGCTTAACGGTTGGGCGGGATAATAACGAGCAGTACTTC
CASSLTVGRDNNEQYF
>TRBV5-1|TRBJ2-2|TRBD2|few
TGCGCCAGCAATAGACTAGCGGACAACACCGGGGAGCTGTTTTTT
CASNRLADNTGELFF
>TRBV7-2|TRBJ2-7|.|many
TGCGCCAGCAGCCAAGCCCTGGCCGGGACCTACGAGCAGTACTTC
CASSQALAGTYEQYF